This paragraph reports one TCR beta chain. Its antigen is still unknown. This entry is derived from a study of cytomegalovirus exposure and HLA in healthy donors. As for the study in general: Membership in the Caucasian-associated ancestry cluster was found for 81% of fewer than 450 genotyped donors.

Findings of the study overall: Evidence from a later analysis indicated that most CMV-associated TCR beta chains looked HLA-restricted. In a later analysis, several top co-occurrence clusters appeared linked to parvovirus B19, influenza, CMV and Epstein-Barr virus.

PCR used 60 Vbeta primers and 13 Jbeta primers. Sequenced by immunoSEQ multiplex PCR; TCRdb stores in-frame clones only, minus some. The table shows 90,000 to 110,000 clones, with under 80% occurring only once. The clonotype comes from a woman in her forties in good health and CMV-seropositive. The sequenced material came from PBMCs.

The CDR3 bases are TGTGCCAGTAGTGGCTCGGTGGGAGTAAGGACCGGGGAGCTGTTTTTT. Its protein product is CASSGSVGVRTGELFF. The V call is TRBV19, the J call TRBJ2-2, with D possibly TRBD2 on 5 matching bases. The CDR3 covers 16 residues. Trimming removed 5 bases from V and 5 bases from J, with 18 bases in between. Looked up from germline, CDR1 is LNHDA and CDR2 is SQIVND (reference sequence).